This TCR beta chain is drawn from a study of blood T cells in healthy people across ages. Next came a second PCR, run for roughly 6 to 11 cycles, which used a sample-barcoded 5' primer along with a J-beta primer mix. TCRdb processed the 5' RACE reads anew with MiXCR; each CDR3 protein has one entry. The table records 1,100,000 or so distinct CDR3 sequences, under 45% of them present only once. Study-wide results and caveats: Diversity of TCR beta per million T cells declined in a roughly linear way with age. When one million T cells were used, diversity estimates were thought to be underestimates.

This clonotype was counted ten times or more. Its antigen is currently unknown. This CDR3 comprises 14 residues. The germline V gene encodes CDR1 MNHEY and CDR2 SVGEGT. V lost 6 bases and J lost 0, with 9 bases in between. The sequencing sample was made of blood. The rearrangement links TRBV6-2 or TRBV6-3 to TRBJ2-1, with a weak D call TRBD1 (6 bases). The sequence was collected from a woman aged 55-69 years in good health. The CDR3 DNA reads as TGTGCCAGCAGCCACAGGGACTCCTACAATGAGCAGTTCTTC. Amino acids: CASSHRDSYNEQFF.